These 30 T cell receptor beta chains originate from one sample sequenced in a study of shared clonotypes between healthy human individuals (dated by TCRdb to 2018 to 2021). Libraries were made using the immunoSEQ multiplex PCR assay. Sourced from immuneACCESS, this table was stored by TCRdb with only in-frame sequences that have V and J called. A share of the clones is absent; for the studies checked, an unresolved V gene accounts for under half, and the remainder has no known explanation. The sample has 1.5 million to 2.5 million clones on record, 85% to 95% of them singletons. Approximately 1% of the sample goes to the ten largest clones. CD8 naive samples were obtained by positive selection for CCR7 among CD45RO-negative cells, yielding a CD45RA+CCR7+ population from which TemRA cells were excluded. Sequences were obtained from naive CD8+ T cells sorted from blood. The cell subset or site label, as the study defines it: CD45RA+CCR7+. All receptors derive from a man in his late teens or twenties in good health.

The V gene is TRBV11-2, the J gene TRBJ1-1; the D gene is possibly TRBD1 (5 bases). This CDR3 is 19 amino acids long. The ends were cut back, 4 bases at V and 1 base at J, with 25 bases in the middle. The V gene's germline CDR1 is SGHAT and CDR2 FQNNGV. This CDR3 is CASSSSLGPLAGSNTEAFF. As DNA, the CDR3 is TGTGCCAGCAGCTCCTCCCTGGGGCCTCTGGCCGGATCGAACACTGAAGCTTTCTTT.

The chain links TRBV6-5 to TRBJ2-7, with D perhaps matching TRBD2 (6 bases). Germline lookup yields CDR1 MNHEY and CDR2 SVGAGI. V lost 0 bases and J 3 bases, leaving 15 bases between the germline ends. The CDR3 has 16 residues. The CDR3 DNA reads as TGTGCCAGCAGTTACTCGGTCGGACTACACAACTACGAGCAGTACTTC. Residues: CASSYSVGLHNYEQYF.

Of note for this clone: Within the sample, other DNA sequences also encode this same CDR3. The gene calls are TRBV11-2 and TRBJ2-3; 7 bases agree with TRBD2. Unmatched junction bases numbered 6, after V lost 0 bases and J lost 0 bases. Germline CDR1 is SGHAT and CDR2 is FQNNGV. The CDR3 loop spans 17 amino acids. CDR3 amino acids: CASSLDLGSGSTDTQYF. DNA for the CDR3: TGTGCCAGCAGCTTAGATCTCGGTAGCGGGAGCACAGATACGCAGTATTTT.

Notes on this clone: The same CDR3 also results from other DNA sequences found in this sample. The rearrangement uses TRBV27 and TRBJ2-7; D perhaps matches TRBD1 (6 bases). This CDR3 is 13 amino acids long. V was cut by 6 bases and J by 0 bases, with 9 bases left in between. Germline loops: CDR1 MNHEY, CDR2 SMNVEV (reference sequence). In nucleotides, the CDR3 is TGTGCCAGCAGCGTACAGGGCTCCTACGAGCAGTACTTC. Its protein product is CASSVQGSYEQYF.

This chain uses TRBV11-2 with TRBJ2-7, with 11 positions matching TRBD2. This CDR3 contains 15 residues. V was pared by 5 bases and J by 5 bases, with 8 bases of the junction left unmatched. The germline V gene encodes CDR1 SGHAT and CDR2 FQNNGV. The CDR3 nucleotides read TGTGCCAGCAGCCCCACTAGCGGGAGCCCCCACGAGCAGTACTTC. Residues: CASSPTSGSPHEQYF.

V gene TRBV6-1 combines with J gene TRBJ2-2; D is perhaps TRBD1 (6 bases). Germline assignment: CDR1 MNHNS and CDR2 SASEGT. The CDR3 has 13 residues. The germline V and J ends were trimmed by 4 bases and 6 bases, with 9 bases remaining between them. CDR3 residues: CASSGGQPGELFF. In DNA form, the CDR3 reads TGTGCCAGCAGTGGAGGACAGCCCGGGGAGCTGTTTTTT.

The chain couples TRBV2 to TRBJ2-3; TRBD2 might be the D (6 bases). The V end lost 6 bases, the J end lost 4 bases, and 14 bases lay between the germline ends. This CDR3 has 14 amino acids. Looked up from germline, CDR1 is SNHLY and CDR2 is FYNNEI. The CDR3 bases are TGTGCCAGCAGGGGGGGTCAGTCTTCAGATACGCAGTATTTT. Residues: CASRGGQSSDTQYF.

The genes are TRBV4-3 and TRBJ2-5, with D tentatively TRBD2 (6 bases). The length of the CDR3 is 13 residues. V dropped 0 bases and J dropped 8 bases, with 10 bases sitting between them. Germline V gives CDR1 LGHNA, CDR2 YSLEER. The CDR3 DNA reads TGCGCCAGCAGCCAAGACGGACTATCAACCCAGTACTTC. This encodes CASSQDGLSTQYF.

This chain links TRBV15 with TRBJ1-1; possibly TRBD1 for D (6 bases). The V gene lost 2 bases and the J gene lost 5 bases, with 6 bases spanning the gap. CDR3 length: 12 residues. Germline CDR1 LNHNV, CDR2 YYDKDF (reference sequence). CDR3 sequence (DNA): TGTGCCACCAGCAGAACAGGGACTGAAGCTTTCTTT. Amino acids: CATSRTGTEAFF.

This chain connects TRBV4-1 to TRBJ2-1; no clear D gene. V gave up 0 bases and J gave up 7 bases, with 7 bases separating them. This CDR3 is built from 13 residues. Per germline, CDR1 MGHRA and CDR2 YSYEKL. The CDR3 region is CASSQEPPNEQFF. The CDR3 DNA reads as TGCGCCAGCAGCCAAGAGCCGCCGAATGAGCAGTTCTTC.

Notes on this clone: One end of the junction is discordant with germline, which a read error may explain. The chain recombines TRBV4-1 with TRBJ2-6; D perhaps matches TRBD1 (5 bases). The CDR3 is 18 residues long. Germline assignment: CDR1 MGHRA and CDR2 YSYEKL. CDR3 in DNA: TGCGCCAGCAGCCAAGTAACCAGTGGCCTGGGGCCAACGTCCTCACCCGATTTC. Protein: CASSQVTSGLGPTSSPDF.

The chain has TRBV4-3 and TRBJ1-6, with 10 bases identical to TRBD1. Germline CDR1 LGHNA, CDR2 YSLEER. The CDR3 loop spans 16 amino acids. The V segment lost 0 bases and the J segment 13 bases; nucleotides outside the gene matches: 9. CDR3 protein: CASSQDEGQGFFPLHF. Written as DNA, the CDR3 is TGCGCCAGCAGCCAAGATGAGGGACAGGGGTTTTTCCCCCTCCACTTT.

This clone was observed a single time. The CDR3, as DNA: TGTGCCAGCAGTTTAGGGACAGAGGAATACGAGCAGTACTTC. It codes for CASSLGTEEYEQYF. The rearrangement links TRBV28 to TRBJ2-7; TRBD1 matches at 7 bases. V gave up 2 bases and J gave up 4 bases; unmatched junction bases: 5. This CDR3 is 14 amino acids long. Germline assignment: CDR1 MDHEN and CDR2 SYDVKM.

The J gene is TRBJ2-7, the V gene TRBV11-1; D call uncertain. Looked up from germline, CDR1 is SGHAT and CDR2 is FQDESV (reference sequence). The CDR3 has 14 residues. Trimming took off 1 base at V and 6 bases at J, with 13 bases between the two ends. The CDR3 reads CASSLEYSTSEQYF. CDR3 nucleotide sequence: TGTGCCAGCAGCTTAGAGTATTCCACCAGCGAGCAGTACTTC.

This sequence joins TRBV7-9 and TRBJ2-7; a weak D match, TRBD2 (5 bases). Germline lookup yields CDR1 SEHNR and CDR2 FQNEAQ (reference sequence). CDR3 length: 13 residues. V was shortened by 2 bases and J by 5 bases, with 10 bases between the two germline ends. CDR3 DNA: TGTGCCAGCAGCTTACCGGGGATCAACGAGCAGTACTTC. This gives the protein CASSLPGINEQYF.

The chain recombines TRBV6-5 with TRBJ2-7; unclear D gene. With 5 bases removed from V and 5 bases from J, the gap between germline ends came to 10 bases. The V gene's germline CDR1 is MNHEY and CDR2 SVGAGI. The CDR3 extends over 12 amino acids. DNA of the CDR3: TGTGCCAGCAGTGATTTGAAAGACGAGCAGTACTTC. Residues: CASSDLKDEQYF.

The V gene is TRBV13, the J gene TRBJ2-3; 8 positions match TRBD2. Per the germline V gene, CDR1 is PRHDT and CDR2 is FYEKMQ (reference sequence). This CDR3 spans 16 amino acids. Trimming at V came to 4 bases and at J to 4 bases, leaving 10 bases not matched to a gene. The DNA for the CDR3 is TGTGCCAGCAGCTCGGGCCCGGGACTAGTCGCAGATACGCAGTATTTT. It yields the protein CASSSGPGLVADTQYF.

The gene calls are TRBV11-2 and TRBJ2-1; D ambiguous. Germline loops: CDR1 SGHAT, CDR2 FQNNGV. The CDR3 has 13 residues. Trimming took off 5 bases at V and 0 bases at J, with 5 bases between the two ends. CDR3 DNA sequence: TGTGCCAGCAGCGCCCTCTCCTACAATGAGCAGTTCTTC. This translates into CASSALSYNEQFF.

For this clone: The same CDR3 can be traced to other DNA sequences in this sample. The CDR3 nucleotides are TGCGCCAGCGGCGGGACTAGCGGATACAATGAGCAGTTCTTC. This encodes CASGGTSGYNEQFF. V usage is TRBV5-1 and J usage is TRBJ2-1, with 11 bases that match TRBD2. Germline values: CDR1 SGHRS, CDR2 YFSETQ. The CDR3 has 14 residues. After removal of 7 bases from V and 4 bases from J, the junction contained 4 bases not matched to a gene.

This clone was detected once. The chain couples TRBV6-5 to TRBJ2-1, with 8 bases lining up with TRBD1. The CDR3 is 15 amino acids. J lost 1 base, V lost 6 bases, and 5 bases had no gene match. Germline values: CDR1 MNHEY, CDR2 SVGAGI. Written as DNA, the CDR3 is TGTGCCAGCAGCCAAACAGGGGGTTCCTACAATGAGCAGTTCTTC. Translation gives CASSQTGGSYNEQFF.

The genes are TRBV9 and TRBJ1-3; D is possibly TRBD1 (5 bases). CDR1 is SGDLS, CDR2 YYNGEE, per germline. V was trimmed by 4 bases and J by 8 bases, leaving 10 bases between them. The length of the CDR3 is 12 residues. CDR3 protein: CASSSGGDTIYF. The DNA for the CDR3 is TGTGCCAGCAGCTCCGGGGGAGACACCATATATTTT.

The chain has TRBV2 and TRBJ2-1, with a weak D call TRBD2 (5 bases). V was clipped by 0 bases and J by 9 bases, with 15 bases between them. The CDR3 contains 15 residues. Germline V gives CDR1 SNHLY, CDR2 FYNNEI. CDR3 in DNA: TGTGCCAGCAGTGAAGCGGGAGTGGGTGTCGGTGAGCAGTTCTTC. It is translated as CASSEAGVGVGEQFF.

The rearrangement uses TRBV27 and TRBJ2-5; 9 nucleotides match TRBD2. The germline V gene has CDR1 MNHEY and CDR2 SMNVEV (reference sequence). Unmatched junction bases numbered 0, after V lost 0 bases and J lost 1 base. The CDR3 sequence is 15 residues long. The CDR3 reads CASSLSTSGQETQYF. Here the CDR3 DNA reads TGTGCCAGCAGTTTATCGACTAGCGGCCAAGAGACCCAGTACTTC.

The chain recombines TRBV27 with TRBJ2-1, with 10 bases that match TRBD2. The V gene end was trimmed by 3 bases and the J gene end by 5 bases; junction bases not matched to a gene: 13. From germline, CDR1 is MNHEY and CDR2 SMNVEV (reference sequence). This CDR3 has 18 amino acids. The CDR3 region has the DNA TGTGCCAGCAGTTTTCTCGCTCTAGCGGGAGCCCTAAACAATGAGCAGTTCTTC. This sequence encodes CASSFLALAGALNNEQFF.

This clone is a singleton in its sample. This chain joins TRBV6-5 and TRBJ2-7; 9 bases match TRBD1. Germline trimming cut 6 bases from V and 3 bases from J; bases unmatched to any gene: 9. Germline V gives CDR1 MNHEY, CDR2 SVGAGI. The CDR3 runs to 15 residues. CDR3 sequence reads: CASSPRTGVGYEQYF. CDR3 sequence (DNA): TGTGCCAGCAGCCCCCGGACAGGGGTGGGCTACGAGCAGTACTTC.

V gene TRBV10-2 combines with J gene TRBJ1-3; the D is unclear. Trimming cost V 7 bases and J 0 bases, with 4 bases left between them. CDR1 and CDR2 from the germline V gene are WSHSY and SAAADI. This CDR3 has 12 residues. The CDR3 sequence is CASKPSGNTIYF. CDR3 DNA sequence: TGCGCCAGCAAGCCCTCTGGAAACACCATATATTTT.

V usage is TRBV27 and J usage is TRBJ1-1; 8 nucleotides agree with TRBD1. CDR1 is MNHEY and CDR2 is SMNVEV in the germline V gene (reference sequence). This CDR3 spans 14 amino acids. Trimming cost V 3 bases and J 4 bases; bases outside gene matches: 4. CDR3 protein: CASSLFDRGTEAFF. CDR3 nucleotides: TGTGCCAGCAGTTTGTTCGACAGGGGCACTGAAGCTTTCTTT.

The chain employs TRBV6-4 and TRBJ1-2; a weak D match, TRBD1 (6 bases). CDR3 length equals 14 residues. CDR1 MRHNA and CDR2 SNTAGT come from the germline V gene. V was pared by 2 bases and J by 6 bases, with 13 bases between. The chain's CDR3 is CASSDPDSPNGYTF. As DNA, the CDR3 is TGTGCCAGCAGTGACCCGGACAGCCCCAATGGCTACACCTTC.

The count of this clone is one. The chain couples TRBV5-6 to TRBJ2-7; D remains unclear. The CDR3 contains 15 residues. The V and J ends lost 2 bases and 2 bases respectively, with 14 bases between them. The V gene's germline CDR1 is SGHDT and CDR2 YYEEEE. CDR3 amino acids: CASSLGQSLPYEQYF. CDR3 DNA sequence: TGTGCCAGCAGCTTAGGCCAGAGCCTTCCCTACGAGCAGTACTTC.

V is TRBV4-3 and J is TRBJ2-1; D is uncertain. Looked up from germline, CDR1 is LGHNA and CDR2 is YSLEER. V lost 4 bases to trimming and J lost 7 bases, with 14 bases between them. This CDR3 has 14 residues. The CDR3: CASSPTSFGNEQFF. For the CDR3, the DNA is TGCGCCAGCAGCCCTACCTCGTTCGGGAATGAGCAGTTCTTC.